The clone carrying this TCR beta chain was counted at least ten times. In TCRdb, the 5' RACE reads were re-called with MiXCR into one record per CDR3 protein. The sample lists 500,000 or so distinct CDR3 sequences, about 20% occurring once. This sample is drawn from a study of identical twins. Germline V gene sequence: CDR1 SGHTA, CDR2 FQGNSA. V was cut by 1 base and J by 2 bases, with 11 bases left in between. The length of the CDR3 is 15 residues. These data were also reused for a study on T cells expressing NK-cell markers.

This receptor was taken from a woman aged 18-29 years in good health. Input material: CD4+ T cells sorted from blood. This sequence joins TRBV7-2 and TRBJ1-1, with unresolved D. The CDR3 sequence is CASSLGPAINTEAFF. CDR3 nucleotides: TGTGCCAGCAGCTTAGGGCCGGCTATAAACACTGAAGCTTTCTTT.